Listed here is a single T cell receptor (beta chain). The sample originates from a study of technical replicates of blood from four donors. Profiling relied on immunoSEQ multiplex PCR, and the TCRdb table lists in-frame clones only, not all of them. The data show roughly 93,000 clones, 90% to 97% seen once. CDR3 length: 16 residues. V shed 3 bases and J 3 bases; nucleotides not matched to a gene: 8. Germline assignment: CDR1 SGHAT and CDR2 FQNNGV. V is TRBV11-2 and J is TRBJ2-3; 8 positions match TRBD1. The TCR was taken from a human donor in good health. The source material was T cells isolated from PBMCs. This CDR3 reads CASSLLGTGVTDTQYF. In DNA form, the CDR3 reads TGTGCCAGCAGCTTGTTGGGGACAGGAGTAACAGATACGCAGTATTTT.